These 3 T cell receptor beta chains came from one sample sequenced in a study of OX40 agonist ivuxolimab in advanced cancers. TCRdb's table, derived via immunoSEQ multiplex PCR, lists solely in-frame clones and lacks some. Found here are over 60,000 clones, roughly 84% of them singletons; the top ten hold roughly 2%. The specimen was CD4+ or CD8+ T cells sorted from blood, collected in a trial of the OX40 agonist ivuxolimab. The receptors come from an adult with an advanced solid tumor such as melanoma, head and neck, liver or kidney cancer.

The rearrangement joins TRBV7-8 to TRBJ1-3, with D perhaps TRBD1 (5 bases). Germline V gene lookup returns CDR1 SGHVS and CDR2 FQNEAQ. This CDR3 spans 16 amino acids. V was pared by 3 bases and J by 0 bases, with 12 bases between. The DNA of the CDR3 is TGTGCCAGCAGCTTTAGTGGGGGAGGCTCTGGAAACACCATATATTTT. The encoded protein is CASSFSGGGSGNTIYF.

CDR3 protein: CASSLDTGAGNTIYF. CDR3 in DNA: TGTGCCAGCAGCTTGGACACAGGGGCTGGAAACACCATATATTTT. The chain uses TRBV5-6 and TRBJ1-3; 7 nucleotides line up with TRBD1. The CDR3 has 15 amino acids. Trimming cost V 0 bases and J 2 bases; bases outside gene matches: 2. Germline V gene data show CDR1 as SGHDT and CDR2 as YYEEEE. The variable domain in full, completed from reference TRBV5-6 and TRBJ1-3, reads DAGVTQSPTHLIKTRGQQVTLRCSPKSGHDTVSWYQQALGQGPQFIFQYYEEEERQRGNFPDRFSGHQFPNYSSELNVNALLLGDSALYLCASSLDTGAGNTIYFGEGSWLTVV.

This chain joins TRBV11-1 and TRBJ2-5; D gene unclear. The V gene lost 2 bases and the J gene lost 4 bases, with 14 bases spanning the gap. The length of the CDR3 is 15 residues. Germline assignment: CDR1 SGHAT and CDR2 FQDESV (reference sequence). CDR3 region: CASSLISITGETQYF. The DNA for the CDR3 is TGTGCCAGCAGCTTAATCTCCATCACCGGAGAGACCCAGTACTTC.